This is a list of T cell receptor beta chains from one sample in a study of T cells in Graves' hyperthyroidism and ophthalmopathy. Using its own MiXCR run on the multiplex PCR reads, TCRdb lists one record per CDR3 protein. The repertoire holds 600,000 to 700,000 distinct CDR3 sequences, approximately 42% seen once, with approximately 6.8% in the top ten. Sequencing was performed on peripheral blood or thyroid tissue (not recorded which). Receptors originate from an adult man with Graves' disease, either hyperthyroidism or ophthalmopathy (not recorded which). Both conserved end residues are part of each CDR3. Each record gives: V gene, J gene, CDR3 protein.

>TRBV7-9|TRBJ1-2
CASSSWTDDYGYTF
>TRBV7-9|TRBJ1-4
CASSLGVETEKLFF
>TRBV20-1|TRBJ2-6
CSAREGLFSGANVLTF
>TRBV25-1|TRBJ2-2
CASSEDTGTGVDTGELFF
>TRBV6-6|TRBJ1-5
CASSEYGGQPQHF
>TRBV2|TRBJ1-1
CASNWRQGSKNTEAFF
>TRBV7-9|TRBJ2-5
CASSLGNRPGQETQYF
>TRBV12-3/TRBV12-4|TRBJ1-5
CASSYGTLHQPQHF
>TRBV20-1|TRBJ2-5
CSARDLGLAGVAWETQYF
>TRBV5-2|TRBJ2-7
CASNSGTGGIEQYF
>TRBV25-1|TRBJ2-7
CASLTSAKPYEQYF
>TRBV9|TRBJ2-2
CASSTSPTGAGGELFF
>TRBV2|TRBJ1-5
CASSRPPDPQHF
>TRBV10-3|TRBJ1-2
CAISDNPVDYGYTF
>TRBV7-2|TRBJ1-2
CASSPSRLINYGYTF
>TRBV20-1|TRBJ1-5
CSAPPGGASNQPQHF
>TRBV29-1|TRBJ1-2
CSVDGQGRDGYTF
>TRBV7-2|TRBJ2-7
CASSRTTGPRHEQYF
>TRBV11-2|TRBJ2-7
CASSPWDRDNEQYF
>TRBV6-1|TRBJ1-5
CASSEAGSNQPQHF
>TRBV29-1|TRBJ2-6
CSVAGTGRGSGANVLTF
>TRBV7-8|TRBJ1-5
CASSLGEPPQAQHF
>TRBV20-1|TRBJ1-3
CSARVEGRPGNTIYF
>TRBV6-1|TRBJ1-5
CASSETRWRYMAQHF
>TRBV10-3|TRBJ1-3
CAITPQGASGNTIYF
>TRBV6-1|TRBJ2-7
CASSGITGTTYEQYF
>TRBV11-2|TRBJ1-1
CASSNAQGFEAEAFF
>TRBV7-9|TRBJ1-1
CASSLADSMNTEAFF
>TRBV10-1|TRBJ1-2
CASSANSAGDGYTF
>TRBV7-2|TRBJ2-5
CASSPRTSGETQYF
>TRBV25-1|TRBJ2-5
CAASGGSLETQYF
>TRBV5-1|TRBJ1-6
CASSWGTGGDSPLHF
>TRBV7-9|TRBJ1-1
CASSPADQGLGNTEAFF
>TRBV19|TRBJ2-7
CASSITQRNEQYF
>TRBV29-1|TRBJ1-1
CSVEGVPNTEAFF
>TRBV7-2|TRBJ1-2
CASSSPGGIYYGYTF
>TRBV15|TRBJ1-2
CATSRDQLDSFYGYTF
>TRBV7-6|TRBJ1-6
CASSLFAGVSYNSPLHF
>TRBV10-3|TRBJ1-2
CAITGTSSYGYTF
>TRBV2|TRBJ1-6
CASSEGGAKSPLHF
>TRBV12-3/TRBV12-4|TRBJ2-5
CASRPGQGVIREEETQYF
>TRBV7-2|TRBJ1-4
CASSLVKGSIIEKLFF
>TRBV2|TRBJ1-6
CASSPGQGDKSPLHF
>TRBV9|TRBJ1-2
CASSVAGQVGGYTF
>TRBV7-8|TRBJ1-6
CASSTPGRAPLHF
>TRBV25-1|TRBJ1-1
CASIPVGGAWTEAFF
>TRBV7-9|TRBJ1-3
CASSPRTSGSGNTIYF
>TRBV7-9|TRBJ2-7
CASSLVPDPSGPYKQYF
>TRBV2|TRBJ2-7
CASSRGTEQYF
>TRBV12-3/TRBV12-4|TRBJ1-6
CASSFRAQQGYNSPLHF
>TRBV7-9|TRBJ1-1
CASSFLGAKDTEAFF
>TRBV21-1|TRBJ2-7
CASSITRRRMGNLVSYEQYF
>TRBV25-1|TRBJ2-7
CASSVRGGIQEQYF